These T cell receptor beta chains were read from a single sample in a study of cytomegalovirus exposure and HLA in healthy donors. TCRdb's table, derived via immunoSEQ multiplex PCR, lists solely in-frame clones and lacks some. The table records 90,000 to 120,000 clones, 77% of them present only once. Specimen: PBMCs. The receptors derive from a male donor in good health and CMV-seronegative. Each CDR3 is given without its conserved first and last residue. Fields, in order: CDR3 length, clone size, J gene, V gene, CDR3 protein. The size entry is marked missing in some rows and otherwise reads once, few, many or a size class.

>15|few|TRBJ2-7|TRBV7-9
ASSLTAKQGADYEQY
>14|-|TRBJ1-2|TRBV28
ASSLQSELLNYGYT
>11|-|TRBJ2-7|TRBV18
ASSQLESVEQY
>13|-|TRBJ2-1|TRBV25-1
ASSASGSSYNEQF
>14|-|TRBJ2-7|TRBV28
ASSSRIENLSYEQY
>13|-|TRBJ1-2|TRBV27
ASSFSPSANYGYT
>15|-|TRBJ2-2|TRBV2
ASSTMPSSANTGELF
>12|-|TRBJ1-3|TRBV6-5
ASSYEAGGNTIY
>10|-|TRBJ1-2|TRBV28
ASSGENYGYT
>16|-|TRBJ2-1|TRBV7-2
ASSLAGPWDRDGDEQF
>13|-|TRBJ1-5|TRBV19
ASSIPDRENQPQH
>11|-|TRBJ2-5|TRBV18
ASSRDAQETQY
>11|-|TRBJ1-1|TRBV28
ATKQGIRTEAF
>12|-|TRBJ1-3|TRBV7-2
ASIAGSLGNTIY
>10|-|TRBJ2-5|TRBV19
ASRDRRETQY
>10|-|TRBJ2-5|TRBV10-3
AISASEETQY
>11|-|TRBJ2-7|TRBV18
ASSPPGPYEQY
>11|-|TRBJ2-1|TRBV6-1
ASSGTDYNEQF
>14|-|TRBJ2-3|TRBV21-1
ASSKEDRGGTDTQY
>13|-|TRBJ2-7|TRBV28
ASSLGGAISYEQY
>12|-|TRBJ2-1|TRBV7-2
ASYWGRGYNEQF
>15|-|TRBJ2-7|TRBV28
ASTAGTSGGLGVKQY
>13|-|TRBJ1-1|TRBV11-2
ASSSDGRTETRAF
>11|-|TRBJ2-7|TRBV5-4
ASSRGPSYEQY
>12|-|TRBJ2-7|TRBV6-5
ASSPSGPLYEQY
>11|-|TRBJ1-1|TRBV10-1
ASSESGAGEAF
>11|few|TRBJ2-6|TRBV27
ASNRAGANVLT
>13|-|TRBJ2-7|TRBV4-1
ASSQDDRGGYEQY
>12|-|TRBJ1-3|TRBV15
ATRGSQGGNTIY
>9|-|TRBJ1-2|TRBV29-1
SVRGNYGYT
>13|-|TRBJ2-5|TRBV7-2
ASSLTGGIQETQY
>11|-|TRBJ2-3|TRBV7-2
ASSLSTGDTQY
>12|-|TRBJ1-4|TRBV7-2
ASSQSGGREKLF
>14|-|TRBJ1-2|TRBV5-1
ASSLGALDRGPSYT
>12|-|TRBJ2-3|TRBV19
ASRWTGGPDTQY
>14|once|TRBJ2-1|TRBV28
ASSLLAGATYNEQF
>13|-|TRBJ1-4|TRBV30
AWLGRTGMHEKLF
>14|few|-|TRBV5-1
ASSLGRGTGGYEQY
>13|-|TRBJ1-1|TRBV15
ATSRDIMANTEAF
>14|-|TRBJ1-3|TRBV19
ASSIPSGQPGNTIY
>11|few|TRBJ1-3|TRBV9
ASSVASGNTIY
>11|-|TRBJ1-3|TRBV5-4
ASSSQGGNTIY
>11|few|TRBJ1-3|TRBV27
ASSRRSGNTIY
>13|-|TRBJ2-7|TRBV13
ASSNKREVSYEQY
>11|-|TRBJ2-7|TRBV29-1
SVGAGGSVEQY
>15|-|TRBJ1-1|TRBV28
ASSLFLVRGRGTEAF
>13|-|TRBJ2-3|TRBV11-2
ASSSTGFGTDTQY
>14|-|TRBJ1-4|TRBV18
ASSPPLGLTNEKLF
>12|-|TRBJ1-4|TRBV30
AWSPQGRYRELF
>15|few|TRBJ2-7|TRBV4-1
ASSPRGGQGGPYEQY
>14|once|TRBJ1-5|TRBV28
ASREEGRSKNQPQH
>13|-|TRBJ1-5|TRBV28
ASRNPDNSNQPQH
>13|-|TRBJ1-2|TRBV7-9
ASSPGQGSGYGYT
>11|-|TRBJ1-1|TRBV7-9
ASSLEGGTEAF
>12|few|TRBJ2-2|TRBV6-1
ASSGPDSSGELF
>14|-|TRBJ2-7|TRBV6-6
ASSFPPGQPNYEQY
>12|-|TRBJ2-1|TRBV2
ASTRENRPNEQF